The present entry profiles one T cell receptor beta chain with its context. Measured with immunoSEQ multiplex PCR; TCRdb has only the in-frame clones, and not every one. There are 450,000 or so clones in the sample; less than 95% occur only once, and about 0.6% lies in the top ten. Residents of 24 US areas, aged about 18 to 95 years, made up the participants. Participant-given clinical history determined each cohort assignment. The sample originates from a study of blood T cell repertoires in COVID-19. The V gene's germline CDR1 is SGHRS and CDR2 YFSETQ. The CDR3 has 16 amino acids. The ends lost 4 bases at V and 5 bases at J; junction bases unmatched: 13.

This receptor was obtained from a man aged 18 to 35 who had recovered from COVID-19. Specimen: PBMCs or T cells enriched from blood (not recorded which). The chain is built from TRBV5-1 and TRBJ2-7, with 9 bases aligning to TRBD1. The CDR3 sequence: CASSIWPGTGWNEQYF. Here the CDR3 DNA reads TGCGCCAGCAGCATTTGGCCCGGGACAGGGTGGAACGAGCAGTACTTC. The entire variable domain, with the rest obtained from reference TRBV5-1 and TRBJ2-7, is as follows: KAGVTQTPRYLIKTRGQQVTLSCSPISGHRSVSWYQQTPGQGLQFLFEYFSETQRNKGNFPGRFSGRQFSNSRSEMNVSTLELGDSALYLCASSIWPGTGWNEQYFGPGTRLTVT.